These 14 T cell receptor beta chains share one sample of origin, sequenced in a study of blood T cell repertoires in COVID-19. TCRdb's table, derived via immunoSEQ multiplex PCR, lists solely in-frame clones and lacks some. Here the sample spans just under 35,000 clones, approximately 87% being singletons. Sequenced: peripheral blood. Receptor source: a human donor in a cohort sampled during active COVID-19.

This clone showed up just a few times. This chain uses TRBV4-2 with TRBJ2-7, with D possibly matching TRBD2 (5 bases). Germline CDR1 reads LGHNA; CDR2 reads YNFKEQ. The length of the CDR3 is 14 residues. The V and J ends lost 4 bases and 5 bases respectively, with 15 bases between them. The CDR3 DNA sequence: TGTGCCAGCAGCCCAACCGCGGGTGGACACGAGCAGTACTTC. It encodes CASSPTAGGHEQYF.

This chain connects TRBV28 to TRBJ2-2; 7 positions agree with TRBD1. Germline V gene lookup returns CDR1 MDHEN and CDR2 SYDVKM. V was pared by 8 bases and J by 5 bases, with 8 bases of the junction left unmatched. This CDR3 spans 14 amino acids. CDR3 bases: TGTGCCAGCGTCCAAGGGGGCCGGACCGGGGAGCTGTTTTTT. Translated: CASVQGGRTGELFF.

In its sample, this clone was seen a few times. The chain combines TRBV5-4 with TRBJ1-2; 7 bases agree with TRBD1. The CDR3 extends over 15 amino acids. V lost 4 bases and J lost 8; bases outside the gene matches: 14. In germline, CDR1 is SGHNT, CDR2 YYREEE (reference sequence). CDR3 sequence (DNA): TGTGCCAGCAGCCAACTGACAGGGATGAAAAAGGGCTACACCTTC. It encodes CASSQLTGMKKGYTF.

CDR3 sequence (DNA): TGTGCCAGCAGTTTGCGACAGGGGGAAGAGACCCAGTACTTC. This codes for CASSLRQGEETQYF. The V and J genes are TRBV27 and TRBJ2-5, with 9 bases matching TRBD1. Germline CDR1 reads MNHEY; CDR2 reads SMNVEV (reference sequence). This CDR3 region has 14 residues. V shed 3 bases, J shed 3 bases, and the junction held 2 bases outside the gene matches.

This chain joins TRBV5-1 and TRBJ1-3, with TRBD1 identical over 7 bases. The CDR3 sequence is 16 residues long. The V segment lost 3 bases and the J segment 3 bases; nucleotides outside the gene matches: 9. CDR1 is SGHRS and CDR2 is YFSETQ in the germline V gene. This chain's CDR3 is CASSSGEGARGNTIYF. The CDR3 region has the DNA TGCGCCAGCAGCTCCGGAGAGGGGGCGCGTGGAAACACCATATATTTT.

CDR3 in amino acids: CASSSHDRSYQPQHF. The CDR3 DNA reads TGTGCCAGCAGCTCGCATGACAGGAGTTATCAGCCCCAGCATTTT. The chain employs TRBV7-8 and TRBJ1-5; perhaps TRBD1 as D (6 bases). The germline V gene has CDR1 SGHVS and CDR2 FQNEAQ. The CDR3 runs to 15 residues. V was cut by 4 bases and J by 5 bases, with 15 bases left in between.

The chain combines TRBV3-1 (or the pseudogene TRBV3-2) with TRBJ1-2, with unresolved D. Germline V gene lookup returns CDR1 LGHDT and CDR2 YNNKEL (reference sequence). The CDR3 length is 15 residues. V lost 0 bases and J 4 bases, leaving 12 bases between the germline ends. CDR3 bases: TGTGCCAGCAGCCAAGATCTAATAGGACTCTATGGCTACACCTTC. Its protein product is CASSQDLIGLYGYTF.

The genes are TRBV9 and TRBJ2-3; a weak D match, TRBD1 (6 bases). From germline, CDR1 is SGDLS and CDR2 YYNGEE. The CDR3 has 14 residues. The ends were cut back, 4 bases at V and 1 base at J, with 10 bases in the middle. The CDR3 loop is CASSQQGGTDTQYF. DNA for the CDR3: TGTGCCAGCAGCCAACAGGGTGGCACAGATACGCAGTATTTT. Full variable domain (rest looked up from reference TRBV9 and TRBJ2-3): DSGVTQTPKHLITATGQRVTLRCSPRSGDLSVYWYQQSLDQGLQFLIQYYNGEERAKGNILERFSAQQFPDLHSELNLSSLELGDSALYFCASSQQGGTDTQYFGPGTRLTVL.

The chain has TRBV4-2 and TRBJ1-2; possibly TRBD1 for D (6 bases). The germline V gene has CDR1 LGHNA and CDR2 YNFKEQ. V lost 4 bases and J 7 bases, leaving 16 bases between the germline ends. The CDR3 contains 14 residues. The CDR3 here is CASSPGGAETGYTF. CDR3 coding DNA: TGTGCCAGCAGCCCGGGGGGGGCCGAAACTGGCTACACCTTC.

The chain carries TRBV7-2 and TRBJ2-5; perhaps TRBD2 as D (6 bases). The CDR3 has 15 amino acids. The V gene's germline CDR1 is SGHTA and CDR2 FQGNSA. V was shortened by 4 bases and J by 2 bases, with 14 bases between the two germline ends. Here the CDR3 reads CASSSGGRWQETQYF. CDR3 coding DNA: TGTGCCAGCAGCTCCGGAGGGCGATGGCAAGAGACCCAGTACTTC.

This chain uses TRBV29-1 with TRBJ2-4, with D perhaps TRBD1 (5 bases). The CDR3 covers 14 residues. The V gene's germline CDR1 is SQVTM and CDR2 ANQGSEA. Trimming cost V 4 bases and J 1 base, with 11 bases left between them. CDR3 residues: CSVGPGFAKNIQYF. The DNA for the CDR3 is TGCAGCGTTGGCCCAGGGTTCGCCAAAAACATTCAGTACTTC.

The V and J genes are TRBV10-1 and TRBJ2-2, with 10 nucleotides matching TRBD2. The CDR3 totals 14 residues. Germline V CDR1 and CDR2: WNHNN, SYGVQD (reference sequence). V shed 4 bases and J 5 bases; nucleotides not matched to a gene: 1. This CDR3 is CASSALAGTGELFF. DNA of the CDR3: TGCGCCAGCAGTGCACTAGCGGGGACCGGGGAGCTGTTTTTT.

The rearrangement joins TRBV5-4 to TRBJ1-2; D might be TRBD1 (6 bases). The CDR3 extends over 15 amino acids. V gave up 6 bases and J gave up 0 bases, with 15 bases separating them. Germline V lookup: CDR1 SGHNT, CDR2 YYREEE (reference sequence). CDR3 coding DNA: TGTGCCAGCACCAAGGGGGACGGAGCTAACTATGGCTACACCTTC. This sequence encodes CASTKGDGANYGYTF.

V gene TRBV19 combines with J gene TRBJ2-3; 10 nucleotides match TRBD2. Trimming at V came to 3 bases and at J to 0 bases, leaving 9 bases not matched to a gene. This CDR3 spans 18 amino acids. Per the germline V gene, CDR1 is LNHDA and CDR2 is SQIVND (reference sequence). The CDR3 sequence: CASSIASGGSSSTDTQYF. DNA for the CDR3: TGTGCCAGTAGTATTGCTAGCGGGGGATCCTCTAGCACAGATACGCAGTATTTT. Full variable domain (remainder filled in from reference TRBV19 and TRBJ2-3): DGGITQSPKYLFRKEGQNVTLSCEQNLNHDAMYWYRQDPGQGLRLIYYSQIVNDFQKGDIAEGYSVSREKKESFPLTVTSAQKNPTAFYLCASSIASGGSSSTDTQYFGPGTRLTVL.